The source of this TCR beta chain is a study of blood T cell repertoires in COVID-19. Study-wide context: PBMCs, B-cell-depleted T cells, or T cells provided the cDNA or gDNA that made up the material.

Assay used: immunoSEQ multiplex PCR; TCRdb lists only in-frame clones, some missing. This table has about 80,000 clones, about 80% appearing once. Germline CDR1 SEHNR, CDR2 FQNEAQ (reference sequence). This CDR3 region has 15 residues. J gave up 3 bases and V 5 bases, and 3 bases lay outside the gene matches. Sequencing was carried out using peripheral blood. The sequence derives from a man in his fifties with active or convalescent COVID-19. The V call is TRBV7-9, the J call TRBJ2-2; 10 nucleotides agree with TRBD1. CDR3 residues: CASSPGTGDTGELFF. The DNA of the CDR3 is TGTGCCAGCAGCCCGGGGACAGGGGACACCGGGGAGCTGTTTTTT.